This T cell receptor (beta chain) originates from a study of cytomegalovirus exposure and HLA in healthy donors. As concerns this clone: What it recognizes is unknown.

Researchers ran the PCR with 60 Vbeta and 13 Jbeta primers. Libraries were prepared by immunoSEQ multiplex PCR; TCRdb keeps only in-frame clonotypes and omits some of them. Among under 150,000 clones listed, roughly 9.9% were seen once. The study sampled nominally healthy donors, though unrecorded immune exposures were likely. General study findings and limits: A link between a missense DCLRE1C variant and TCR beta V- and J-gene trimming emerged from a later analysis.

The J segment lost 6 bases and the V segment lost 6 bases, leaving 9 bases of the junction unmatched. CDR1 is SNHLY and CDR2 is FYNNEI in the germline V gene. CDR3 length: 15 residues. The chain combines TRBV2 with TRBJ1-5; 9 bases align to TRBD1. The specimen was PBMCs. The clonotype originates from a man in his thirties or forties in good health and CMV-seronegative. The CDR3 protein is CASSAGQGGGQPQHF. Here the CDR3 DNA reads TGTGCCAGCAGCGCGGGACAGGGAGGGGGTCAGCCCCAGCATTTT. The variable domain in full, completed from reference TRBV2 and TRBJ1-5, reads EPEVTQTPSHQVTQMGQEVILRCVPISNHLYFYWYRQILGQKVEFLVSFYNNEISEKSEIFDDQFSVERPDGSNFTLKIRSTKLEDSAMYFCASSAGQGGGQPQHFGDGTRLSIL.